These 24 T cell receptor beta chains were all obtained from the same sample, sequenced in a study of shared clonotypes between healthy human individuals. TCRdb's table, derived via immunoSEQ multiplex PCR, lists solely in-frame clones and lacks some. Seen here are roughly 2 million clones, roughly 94% observed once, and the top ten hold around 1.1%. As defined, naive CD8 cells were CD45RO-negative and positively selected for CCR7, with terminally differentiated effector memory CD45RA+ cells excluded. The sequenced sample was naive CD8+ T cells sorted from blood. These receptors all stem from a young man in good health.

Details on this clone: Other DNA sequences of this sample code for an identical CDR3. The CDR3 coding sequence is TGTGCCAGCAGCTTGGGGACAGGTGAATACGAGCAGTACTTC. This sequence encodes CASSLGTGEYEQYF. The V call is TRBV5-6, the J call TRBJ2-7; TRBD1 agrees at 7 bases. Germline V gene lookup returns CDR1 SGHDT and CDR2 YYEEEE. CDR3 size: 14 residues. The V gene end was trimmed by 0 bases and the J gene end by 4 bases; junction bases not matched to a gene: 4.

The rearrangement links TRBV15 to TRBJ1-1, with 10 bases identical to TRBD1. The CDR3 spans 16 residues. Germline V gene sequence: CDR1 LNHNV, CDR2 YYDKDF (reference sequence). The V and J ends lost 7 bases and 0 bases, in that order; junction bases with no gene match: 8. The CDR3 DNA follows: TGTGCCACCAAGACAGGGGGCATCGGGTTGAACACTGAAGCTTTCTTT. Translation: CATKTGGIGLNTEAFF.

The CDR3 sequence: CASSLGKYSNQPQHF. DNA for the CDR3: TGTGCCAGCAGTTTGGGCAAGTATAGCAATCAGCCCCAGCATTTT. V gene TRBV28 combines with J gene TRBJ1-5; D remains ambiguous. Germline values: CDR1 MDHEN, CDR2 SYDVKM. Trimming removed 3 bases at V and 0 bases at J, with 9 bases between. The CDR3 is 15 residues long.

Regarding this clone: The sample has other DNA sequences that encode this CDR3 too. The chain couples TRBV11-2 to TRBJ2-5; D uncertain. CDR3 size: 11 residues. V was pared by 4 bases and J by 5 bases, with 5 bases between. Germline V gene data show CDR1 as SGHAT and CDR2 as FQNNGV. CDR3 nucleotides: TGTGCCAGCAGCTCGTTGGAGACCCAGTACTTC. Its protein is CASSSLETQYF.

V usage is TRBV10-2 and J usage is TRBJ1-3; TRBD1 matches at 7 bases. The CDR3 is 14 residues long. Germline CDR1 and CDR2: WSHSY and SAAADI. Trimming cost V 6 bases and J 4 bases; bases outside gene matches: 6. Here the CDR3 DNA reads TGCGCCAGCAGACCCCCGACAGGGGGAAACACCATATATTTT. It specifies CASRPPTGGNTIYF.

The V call is TRBV27, the J call TRBJ1-5; D is undetermined. The CDR3 has 14 amino acids. Trimming pared 3 bases from V and 1 base from J, leaving 7 bases between. CDR1 is MNHEY and CDR2 is SMNVEV in the germline V gene (reference sequence). This chain's CDR3 is CASSFRSSNQPQHF. CDR3 sequence (DNA): TGTGCCAGCAGTTTCCGGTCGAGCAATCAGCCCCAGCATTTT.

The rearrangement joins TRBV6-6 to TRBJ2-3; 12 bases are shared with TRBD2. The germline gives CDR1 MNHNY, CDR2 SVGAGI (reference sequence). The V and J ends lost 6 bases and 2 bases, in that order; junction bases with no gene match: 6. This CDR3 is 16 amino acids long. The CDR3 protein is CASSPGLAGLTDTQYF. In DNA form, the CDR3 reads TGTGCCAGCAGCCCCGGACTAGCGGGACTCACAGATACGCAGTATTTT.

The chain employs TRBV6-1 and TRBJ2-7, with D possibly being TRBD2 (5 bases). V lost 7 bases and J 5 bases, leaving 15 bases between the germline ends. Germline CDR1 is MNHNS and CDR2 is SASEGT. There are 13 residues in the CDR3. CDR3 in amino acids: CASNRGLTDEQYF. CDR3 sequence (DNA): TGTGCCAGCAATCGGGGTCTTACAGACGAGCAGTACTTC.

The rearrangement joins TRBV6-1 to TRBJ2-5; 7 bases agree with TRBD2. Germline assignment: CDR1 MNHNS and CDR2 SASEGT. The CDR3 loop spans 14 amino acids. The V segment lost 1 base and the J segment 5 bases; nucleotides outside the gene matches: 4. The CDR3 DNA follows: TGTGCCAGCAGTGAAGGGGTTAGCGGGGAGACCCAGTACTTC. This sequence encodes CASSEGVSGETQYF.

The CDR3 reads CASSHRGREQYF. The CDR3 DNA sequence: TGTGCCAGCAGTCACAGGGGTAGGGAGCAGTACTTC. The chain employs TRBV7-9 and TRBJ2-7, with 7 bases aligning to TRBD1. The length of the CDR3 is 12 residues. V shed 6 bases, J shed 7 bases, and the junction held 6 bases outside the gene matches. Germline CDR1 is SEHNR and CDR2 is FQNEAQ (reference sequence).

The chain recombines TRBV9 with TRBJ2-3, with 11 positions matching TRBD2. Germline values: CDR1 SGDLS, CDR2 YYNGEE. The CDR3 extends over 17 amino acids. J lost 3 bases, V lost 0 bases, and 6 bases had no gene match. The CDR3 loop is CASSVGLAGGETDTQYF. CDR3 bases: TGTGCCAGCAGCGTAGGGCTAGCGGGGGGAGAAACAGATACGCAGTATTTT.

V usage is TRBV27 and J usage is TRBJ2-7; D is unclear. There are 14 residues in the CDR3. Trimming cost V 3 bases and J 7 bases, with 16 bases left between them. Germline V lookup: CDR1 MNHEY, CDR2 SMNVEV (reference sequence). The CDR3 DNA sequence: TGTGCCAGCAGTTTTCCCCCCTTCTACCATGAGCAGTACTTC. This gives the protein CASSFPPFYHEQYF.

The chain has TRBV14 and TRBJ2-5; no clear D gene. The CDR3 contains 14 residues. The V gene's germline CDR1 is SGHDN and CDR2 FVKESK. Trimming cost V 1 base and J 2 bases, with 8 bases left between them. CDR3 loop: CASSQATLQETQYF. Here the CDR3 DNA reads TGTGCCAGCAGCCAAGCAACATTACAAGAGACCCAGTACTTC.

The V call is TRBV6-5, the J call TRBJ1-5, with TRBD1 identical over 7 bases. CDR3 length equals 13 residues. V trimming: 6 bases; J trimming: 4 bases; junction bases outside the gene matches: 3. Per germline, CDR1 MNHEY and CDR2 SVGAGI. Here the CDR3 reads CASRTGYNQPQHF. The DNA for the CDR3 is TGTGCCAGCAGGACAGGGTATAATCAGCCCCAGCATTTT.

The chain has TRBV19 and TRBJ1-1, with D possibly matching TRBD1 (6 bases). The CDR3 totals 14 residues. Germline assignment: CDR1 LNHDA and CDR2 SQIVND (reference sequence). Trimming left V 3 bases short and J 4 bases short, with 12 bases between. CDR3 DNA sequence: TGTGCCAGTAGTATTTCGGGACATGGCACTGAAGCTTTCTTT. It is translated as CASSISGHGTEAFF.

The V gene is TRBV28, the J gene TRBJ2-7; 9 bases line up with TRBD1. The germline V gene has CDR1 MDHEN and CDR2 SYDVKM. The CDR3 has 15 residues. Germline trimming cut 6 bases from V and 1 base from J; bases unmatched to any gene: 7. CDR3 nucleotides: TGTGCCAGCAGCTCAGGACAGGGGACTTCCTACGAGCAGTACTTC. It encodes CASSSGQGTSYEQYF. Full variable domain (missing parts from reference TRBV28 and TRBJ2-7): DVKVTQSSRYLVKRTGEKVFLECVQDMDHENMFWYRQDPGLGLRLIYFSYDVKMKEKGDIPEGYSVSREKKERFSLILESASTNQTSMYLCASSSGQGTSYEQYFGPGTRLTVT.

The chain uses TRBV21-1 and TRBJ2-7; no check of the table's D call, TRBD2, against the DNA was made. TRBV21-1 is recorded as a pseudogene. CDR3 size: 14 residues. CDR3 sequence: CASSKKRDSYEQYF. CDR3 bases: TGTGCCAGCAGCAAAAAGCGGGACTCCTACGAGCAGTACTTC.

The V and J genes are TRBV5-4 and TRBJ2-1; D is perhaps TRBD2 (6 bases). Germline loops: CDR1 SGHNT, CDR2 YYREEE (reference sequence). This CDR3 has 12 residues. Trimming left V 3 bases short and J 10 bases short, with 11 bases between. This CDR3 is CASSWDSYEQFF. The DNA of the CDR3 is TGTGCCAGCAGCTGGGACTCCTACGAGCAGTTCTTC.

The V gene is TRBV27, the J gene TRBJ2-3; D tentatively reads TRBD1 or TRBD2 (6 bases each). This CDR3 spans 15 amino acids. The V gene's germline CDR1 is MNHEY and CDR2 SMNVEV (reference sequence). Trimming took off 5 bases at V and 2 bases at J, with 14 bases between the two ends. In nucleotides, the CDR3 is TGTGCCAGCAGTCCCCTGGGGGGCGCCACAGATACGCAGTATTTT. Its protein is CASSPLGGATDTQYF.

The genes are TRBV30 and TRBJ1-6; D is unclear. Trimming shortened V by 3 bases and J by 4 bases, and 16 bases separated the two germline ends. This CDR3 spans 16 amino acids. From germline, CDR1 is GTSNPN and CDR2 SVGIG (reference sequence). CDR3 bases: TGTGCCTGGAGGGGTGATGTGGGAGGATATAATTCACCCCTCCACTTT. Protein: CAWRGDVGGYNSPLHF.

The J gene is TRBJ2-7, the V gene TRBV5-6; 7 nucleotides line up with TRBD2. CDR3 length: 17 residues. The junction had 13 bases not matched to a gene; V was cut back by 1 base and J by 3 bases. Germline V gives CDR1 SGHDT, CDR2 YYEEEE. CDR3 sequence (DNA): TGTGCCAGCAGCTTGCTGGACACCCTAGCGGAGAGCTACGAGCAGTACTTC. Protein sequence: CASSLLDTLAESYEQYF.

J is TRBJ2-2 and V is TRBV6-1; 8 bases agree with TRBD2. The CDR3 spans 15 residues. Germline V gene data show CDR1 as MNHNS and CDR2 as SASEGT. V dropped 6 bases and J dropped 4; count of bases not matched to a gene: 7. The CDR3 nucleotides read TGTGCCAGCAGCCCCCTAGGACTAGCCACCGGGGAGCTGTTTTTT. Translated, it gives CASSPLGLATGELFF.

Here the CDR3 DNA reads TGCGCCAGCAGCCAATCTGTTTTGGGGGACTATGGCTACACCTTC. As protein: CASSQSVLGDYGYTF. V gene TRBV4-3 combines with J gene TRBJ1-2; D might be TRBD1 (5 bases). This CDR3 comprises 15 residues. V lost 2 bases to trimming and J lost 3 bases, with 13 bases between them. CDR1 and CDR2 from the germline V gene are LGHNA and YSLEER.

This chain connects TRBV28 to TRBJ2-5; 7 bases align to TRBD1. Per the germline V gene, CDR1 is MDHEN and CDR2 is SYDVKM. The CDR3 consists of 14 residues. V gave up 6 bases and J gave up 2 bases; unmatched junction bases: 6. The CDR3 DNA reads TGTGCCAGCAGATCTCTGGACAGGCAAGAGACCCAGTACTTC. Its translation is CASRSLDRQETQYF.